The source of this TCR beta chain is a study of blood T cell repertoires in COVID-19. Across the whole study: Acute and convalescent COVID-19 specimens originated in the United States, Italy and Spain. PBMCs, B-cell-depleted T cells, or T cells were the source of the cDNA or gDNA that made up the material.

TCRdb's table, derived via immunoSEQ multiplex PCR, lists solely in-frame clones and lacks some. The profile covers around 160,000 clones, with approximately 86% appearing a single time and about 3% taken by the ten largest. About this clone itself: Relative to the germline gene, one junction end is altered; a read error may explain this.

The CDR3 length is 16 residues. Germline V gene lookup returns CDR1 SSHAT and CDR2 FNYEAQ (reference sequence). The receptor comes from a woman in her 40s with active or convalescent COVID-19. This chain links TRBV7-7 with TRBJ2-2; 9 positions match TRBD1. The sequenced material came from peripheral blood. The DNA for the CDR3 is TGTGCTAGCAGCTTCTACAGGGGGCCGAACACCGGGGAGCTGTTTTTT. It codes for CASSFYRGPNTGELFF.